The 4 T cell receptor beta chains below all came from one sample that was sequenced in a study of graft-versus-host responses after intestinal transplantation. TCRdb's table, derived via immunoSEQ multiplex PCR, lists solely in-frame clones and lacks some. This sample has several thousand clones, with 55% to 75% found just once. Graft tissue processing released intraepithelial and lamina propria lymphocytes. The starting material was ileum tissue, obtained roughly 240 days after intestinal transplantation. These receptors were obtained from a human patient who received an intestinal transplant, so some T cells may come from the graft donor.

This clone occurred once. For the CDR3, the DNA is TGTGCCACCAGCGTAACTAGCGGATACAATGAGCAGTTCTTC. This sequence encodes CATSVTSGYNEQFF. The chain uses TRBV15 and TRBJ2-1, with TRBD2 matching 8 bases. CDR1 LNHNV and CDR2 YYDKDF come from the germline V gene (reference sequence). Trimming removed 5 bases from V and 4 bases from J; junction bases left unmatched: 4. The CDR3 has 14 residues.

This clone appeared a few times. The chain employs TRBV23-1 and TRBJ2-1; possibly TRBD1 or TRBD2 for D (5 bases each). TRBV23-1 is reported as an ORF; its role is uncertain. V was shortened by 3 bases and J by 1 base, with 16 bases between the two germline ends. The CDR3 spans 17 residues. DNA of the CDR3: TGCGCCAGCAGTCACTCCCTCAGGGACCCATCCTACAATGAGCAGTTCTTC. This translates into CASSHSLRDPSYNEQFF.

CDR3 sequence: CASGQTGTPWGNEQFF. Written as DNA, the CDR3 is TGTGCCAGCGGTCAAACCGGGACGCCTTGGGGGAATGAGCAGTTCTTC. V and J are TRBV14 and TRBJ2-1; either TRBD1 or TRBD2 may supply D (5 bases each). The CDR3 has 16 amino acids. V lost 8 bases and J 7 bases, leaving 24 bases between the germline ends. The germline V gene has CDR1 SGHDN and CDR2 FVKESK. The full variable domain, with the rest looked up from reference TRBV14 and TRBJ2-1, is EAGVTQFPSHSVIEKGQTVTLRCDPISGHDNLYWYRRVMGKEIKFLLHFVKESKQDESGMPNNRFLAERTGGTYSTLKVQPAELEDSGVYFCASGQTGTPWGNEQFFGPGTRLTVL.

V gene TRBV5-1 combines with J gene TRBJ2-2; 8 bases line up with TRBD1. V shed 3 bases and J 4 bases; nucleotides not matched to a gene: 5. CDR3 length: 15 residues. Germline-derived CDR1 and CDR2 are SGHRS and YFSETQ. As DNA, the CDR3 is TGCGCCAGCAGCTCCTCAGGGGGCGGCACCGGGGAGCTGTTTTTT. This gives the protein CASSSSGGGTGELFF.